These 27 T cell receptor beta chains were sequenced from one sample in a study of T cell changes during pregnancy in multiple sclerosis. Sequenced by immunoSEQ multiplex PCR; TCRdb stores in-frame clones only, minus some. The sample has approximately 90,000 clones; 80% to 95% are singletons. The sample in question was peripheral blood, obtained after pregnancy. These receptors all come from a female donor with multiple sclerosis, enrolled in a pregnancy study.

The rearrangement uses TRBV6-6 and TRBJ2-4, with 8 nucleotides matching TRBD2. Germline V gene lookup returns CDR1 MNHNY and CDR2 SVGAGI (reference sequence). J lost 2 bases, V lost 0 bases, and 0 bases had no gene match. This CDR3 spans 15 amino acids. The CDR3 is CASSYSSGTKNIQYF. In DNA, the CDR3 is TGTGCCAGCAGTTACTCTAGCGGGACCAAAAACATTCAGTACTTC.

As regards this clone: In the same sample, other DNA sequences code for this CDR3. The chain uses TRBV2 and TRBJ1-3; tentatively, D is TRBD1 (6 bases). Looked up from germline, CDR1 is SNHLY and CDR2 is FYNNEI. V gave up 9 bases and J gave up 0 bases, with 12 bases separating them. The CDR3 contains 14 residues. DNA for the CDR3: TGTGCCAGATCGACAGGCGACTCTGGAAACACCATATATTTT. Protein sequence: CARSTGDSGNTIYF.

The chain is built from TRBV6-1 and TRBJ2-7; 11 bases agree with TRBD2. This CDR3 region has 15 residues. From germline, CDR1 is MNHNS and CDR2 SASEGT. Trimming removed 3 bases from V and 4 bases from J; junction bases left unmatched: 5. In DNA form, the CDR3 reads TGTGCCAGCAGTGATTTCGGACTAGCGGGTTACGAGCAGTACTTC. The encoded protein is CASSDFGLAGYEQYF.

CDR3 bases: TGTGCCAGCAGTGAAGGAGGGAGCGAGCAGTACTTC. Translation: CASSEGGSEQYF. V usage is TRBV2 and J usage is TRBJ2-7; D perhaps matches TRBD2 (5 bases). Germline V gene lookup returns CDR1 SNHLY and CDR2 FYNNEI. The CDR3 contains 12 residues. Trimming pared 1 base from V and 6 bases from J, leaving 7 bases between. The whole variable domain, filled in from reference TRBV2 and TRBJ2-7, reads EPEVTQTPSHQVTQMGQEVILRCVPISNHLYFYWYRQILGQKVEFLVSFYNNEISEKSEIFDDQFSVERPDGSNFTLKIRSTKLEDSAMYFCASSEGGSEQYFGPGTRLTVT.

The V gene is TRBV19, the J gene TRBJ1-1, with TRBD1 as a possible D gene (5 bases). Germline-derived CDR1 and CDR2 are LNHDA and SQIVND (reference sequence). V lost 9 bases and J 6 bases, leaving 17 bases between the germline ends. This CDR3 region has 13 residues. CDR3 region: CASLSGRFAEAFF. CDR3 nucleotide sequence: TGTGCCAGCCTATCAGGGAGGTTCGCTGAAGCTTTCTTT.

A note on this clone: The junction departs from germline at one end; a sequencing error may be responsible. CDR3 amino acids: CASSLARESKTGELFF. CDR3 coding DNA: TGTGCCAGCAGCTTAGCTCGAGAATCGAAGACCGGGGAGCTGTTTTTT. The chain combines TRBV7-8 with TRBJ2-2, with D uncertain. The CDR3 contains 16 residues. Per the germline V gene, CDR1 is SGHVS and CDR2 is FQNEAQ.

The DNA for the CDR3 is TGCGCCAGCAGCCCTAGCGGGGGGAACAATGAGCAGTTCTTC. Its protein is CASSPSGGNNEQFF. The rearrangement joins TRBV4-1 to TRBJ2-1; 11 nucleotides align to TRBD2. Germline V lookup: CDR1 MGHRA, CDR2 YSYEKL. There are 14 residues in the CDR3. Trimming took 4 bases from V and 5 from J; bases not matched to a gene: 1.

This clone was seen more than once but under ten times. The chain has TRBV30 and TRBJ2-3; unclear D gene. V gave up 5 bases and J gave up 0 bases, with 9 bases separating them. The V gene's germline CDR1 is GTSNPN and CDR2 SVGIG (reference sequence). The CDR3 is 13 residues long. The chain's CDR3 is CAWVGRSTDTQYF. As DNA, the CDR3 is TGTGCCTGGGTTGGCCGTAGCACAGATACGCAGTATTTT.

This rearrangement joins TRBV9 to TRBJ1-5, with a weak D call TRBD1 (5 bases). This CDR3 is built from 15 residues. Trimming took off 4 bases at V and 4 bases at J, with 15 bases between the two ends. CDR1 is SGDLS and CDR2 is YYNGEE in the germline V gene. CDR3 DNA: TGTGCCAGCAGCCCATCCGGGGGGAGGAATCAGCCCCAGCATTTT. It yields the protein CASSPSGGRNQPQHF.

This chain connects TRBV7-2 to TRBJ1-6; D might be TRBD1 (6 bases). The CDR3 contains 15 residues. V lost 5 bases and J lost 13, with 21 bases in between. Germline V lookup: CDR1 SGHTA, CDR2 FQGNSA. The CDR3 loop is CASSLTGSSERPLHF. Written as DNA, the CDR3 is TGTGCCAGCAGCCTAACAGGGTCCAGCGAGAGGCCCCTCCACTTT.

With regard to this clone: Additional DNA sequences in this sample encode the identical CDR3. The V call is TRBV19, the J call TRBJ1-4; tentatively, D is TRBD1 (6 bases). CDR1 and CDR2 (germline): LNHDA, SQIVND (reference sequence). The CDR3 is 14 residues long. Trimming took 2 bases from V and 7 from J, leaving 11 bases between them. The CDR3 region is CASSIQGTGEKLFF. In DNA, the CDR3 is TGTGCCAGTAGTATACAGGGGACGGGTGAAAAACTGTTTTTT.

The rearrangement uses TRBV6-5 and TRBJ2-1; TRBD2 matches at 7 bases. Germline-derived CDR1 and CDR2 are MNHEY and SVGAGI. The CDR3 is 13 amino acids. V trimming: 2 bases; J trimming: 7 bases; junction bases outside the gene matches: 2. CDR3 amino acids: CASSYGGGNEQFF. Written as DNA, the CDR3 is TGTGCCAGCAGTTACGGCGGGGGAAATGAGCAGTTCTTC.

V and J are TRBV12-5 and TRBJ2-2; the match to TRBD1 covers 7 bases. Germline trimming cut 0 bases from V and 4 bases from J; bases unmatched to any gene: 17. The CDR3 spans 20 residues. Germline V CDR1 and CDR2: LGHNT, FRNRAP. The chain's CDR3 is CASGLVLWQGEMFSTGELFF. The CDR3 DNA reads TGTGCTAGTGGTTTGGTACTCTGGCAGGGGGAGATGTTTAGCACCGGGGAGCTGTTTTTT.

V usage is TRBV6-6 and J usage is TRBJ2-2, with 7 bases fitting TRBD1. CDR1 and CDR2 from the germline V gene are MNHNY and SVGAGI (reference sequence). CDR3 length equals 14 residues. With 5 bases clipped from V and 4 bases from J, the junction kept 4 bases outside the gene matches. This CDR3 reads CASSRQGSTGELFF. The DNA of the CDR3 is TGTGCCAGCAGTAGACAGGGTTCCACCGGGGAGCTGTTTTTT.

The chain uses TRBV5-4 and TRBJ2-5, with 7 positions matching TRBD2. V lost 0 bases and J lost 2; bases outside the gene matches: 4. The CDR3 runs 15 residues. Germline-derived CDR1 and CDR2 are SGHNT and YYREEE (reference sequence). CDR3 DNA sequence: TGTGCCAGCAGCTTGGCCGGGGGGATTCAAGAGACCCAGTACTTC. It encodes CASSLAGGIQETQYF.

The chain has TRBV18 and TRBJ2-7, with 9 positions matching TRBD2. Germline CDR1 and CDR2: KGHSH and LQKENI. After removal of 0 bases from V and 3 bases from J, the junction contained 3 bases not matched to a gene. CDR3 size: 15 residues. The CDR3 region has the DNA TGTGCCAGCTCACCACCAGCGACTAGCGGCTACGAGCAGTACTTC. Translating it yields CASSPPATSGYEQYF.

The rearrangement joins TRBV29-1 to TRBJ2-5; D is possibly TRBD1 (7 bases). V was shortened by 5 bases and J by 5 bases, with 15 bases between the two germline ends. This CDR3 region has 13 residues. The V gene's germline CDR1 is SQVTM and CDR2 ANQGSEA. The CDR3 nucleotides are TGCAGCGTTCGGACAGGCGGGGTGGAGACCCAGTACTTC. Translating it yields CSVRTGGVETQYF.

The rearrangement joins TRBV9 to TRBJ1-1, with D unresolved. V lost 10 bases and J lost 1, with 11 bases in between. Germline V gives CDR1 SGDLS, CDR2 YYNGEE. This CDR3 has 12 residues. CDR3 sequence: CACERANTEAFF. The CDR3 region has the DNA TGTGCCTGTGAGAGGGCGAACACTGAAGCTTTCTTT.

The V call is TRBV6-1, the J call TRBJ2-7; weak D call: TRBD2 (6 bases). This CDR3 spans 13 amino acids. Germline CDR1 reads MNHNS; CDR2 reads SASEGT. The V and J ends lost 10 bases and 5 bases respectively, with 18 bases between them. DNA of the CDR3: TGTGCCACAATGTGGCGGGGTAAGGACGAGCAGTACTTC. Protein product: CATMWRGKDEQYF.

The chain carries TRBV28 and TRBJ2-7; 8 positions agree with TRBD1. Germline V gene data show CDR1 as MDHEN and CDR2 as SYDVKM. This CDR3 has 12 residues. J was trimmed by 9 bases and V by 4 bases; bases with no gene match: 5. CDR3 sequence reads: CASSWTGRGQYF. The CDR3 DNA follows: TGTGCCAGCAGTTGGACAGGGAGAGGGCAGTACTTC.

The chain joins TRBV5-1 to TRBJ2-6; 9 nucleotides match TRBD1. CDR1 and CDR2 from the germline V gene are SGHRS and YFSETQ. The CDR3 length is 23 residues. With V trimmed by 4 bases and J by 1 base, 24 bases remained unmatched. The DNA of the CDR3 is TGCGCCAGCAGCCATCACCTTAATACGGGACAGGGTCCGGGGAAATCTGGGGCCAACGTCCTGACTTTC. Its protein product is CASSHHLNTGQGPGKSGANVLTF.

V gene TRBV18 combines with J gene TRBJ1-1; 8 nucleotides line up with TRBD1. The J segment lost 3 bases and the V segment lost 3 bases, leaving 0 bases of the junction unmatched. CDR3 length: 13 residues. Germline CDR1 reads KGHSH; CDR2 reads LQKENI. The CDR3 loop is CASSPDRDTEAFF. The CDR3 DNA reads as TGTGCCAGCTCACCGGACAGGGACACTGAAGCTTTCTTT.

V gene TRBV6-6 combines with J gene TRBJ1-4, with TRBD1 matching 10 bases. This CDR3 region has 16 residues. Germline V gene lookup returns CDR1 MNHNY and CDR2 SVGAGI (reference sequence). V lost 1 base and J lost 7; bases outside the gene matches: 6. In DNA form, the CDR3 reads TGTGCCAGCAGTTACTTCTCCGGGACAGGGGTTGAAAAACTGTTTTTT. It encodes CASSYFSGTGVEKLFF.

The V call is TRBV4-1, the J call TRBJ2-7; D is perhaps TRBD2 (7 bases). Trimming removed 4 bases from V and 5 bases from J, with 18 bases in between. The CDR3 loop spans 15 amino acids. Germline assignment: CDR1 MGHRA and CDR2 YSYEKL. CDR3 nucleotides: TGCGCCAGCAGCCGGGGGGGCAGGGCAGAGGACGAGCAGTACTTC. Protein sequence: CASSRGGRAEDEQYF.

The V gene is TRBV11-2, the J gene TRBJ1-4, with D possibly matching TRBD1 (5 bases). V lost 8 bases and J 5 bases, leaving 15 bases between the germline ends. Germline CDR1 and CDR2: SGHAT and FQNNGV. CDR3 length: 14 amino acids. CDR3 sequence (DNA): TGTGCCAGCCATAGGAGGGGCTCGAATGAAAAACTGTTTTTT. Translating gives CASHRRGSNEKLFF.

V usage is TRBV30 and J usage is TRBJ2-7; D remains unclear. This CDR3 comprises 12 residues. CDR1 and CDR2 (germline): GTSNPN, SVGIG (reference sequence). The V end was cut by 2 bases, the J end by 0 bases, with 5 bases between. CDR3 in DNA: TGTGCCTGGAGTTGGGCCTCCTACGAGCAGTACTTC. Protein sequence: CAWSWASYEQYF.

J is TRBJ1-1 and V is TRBV19, with TRBD1 as a possible D gene (6 bases). The CDR3 consists of 14 residues. The germline V gene encodes CDR1 LNHDA and CDR2 SQIVND (reference sequence). With 6 bases removed from V and 1 base from J, the gap between germline ends came to 12 bases. The CDR3 sequence is CASRLQGRNTEAFF. CDR3 in DNA: TGTGCCAGTAGGCTACAGGGCCGGAACACTGAAGCTTTCTTT.